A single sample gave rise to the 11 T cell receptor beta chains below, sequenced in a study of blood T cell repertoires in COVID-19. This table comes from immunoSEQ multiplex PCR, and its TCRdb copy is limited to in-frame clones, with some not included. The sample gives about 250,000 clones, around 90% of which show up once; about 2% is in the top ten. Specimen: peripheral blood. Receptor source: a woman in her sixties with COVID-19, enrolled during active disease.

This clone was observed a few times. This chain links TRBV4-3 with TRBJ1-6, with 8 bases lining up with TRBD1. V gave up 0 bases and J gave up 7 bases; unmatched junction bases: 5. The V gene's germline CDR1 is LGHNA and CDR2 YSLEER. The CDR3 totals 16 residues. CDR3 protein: CASSQDPDRANSPLHF. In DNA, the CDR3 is TGCGCCAGCAGCCAAGATCCGGACAGGGCCAATTCACCCCTCCACTTT.

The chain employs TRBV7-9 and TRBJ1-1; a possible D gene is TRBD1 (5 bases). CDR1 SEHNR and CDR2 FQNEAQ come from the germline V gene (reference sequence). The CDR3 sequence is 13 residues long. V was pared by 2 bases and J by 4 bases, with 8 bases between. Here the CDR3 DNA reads TGTGCCAGCAGCTTACGGGGGGGCACTGAAGCTTTCTTT. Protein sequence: CASSLRGGTEAFF.

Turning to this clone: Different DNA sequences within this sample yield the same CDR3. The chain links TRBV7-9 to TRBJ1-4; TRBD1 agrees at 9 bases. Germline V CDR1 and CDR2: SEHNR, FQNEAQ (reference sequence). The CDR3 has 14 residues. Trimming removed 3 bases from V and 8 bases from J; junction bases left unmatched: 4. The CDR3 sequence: CASSLGQGDEKLFF. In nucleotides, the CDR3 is TGTGCCAGCAGCTTGGGACAGGGAGACGAAAAACTGTTTTTT.

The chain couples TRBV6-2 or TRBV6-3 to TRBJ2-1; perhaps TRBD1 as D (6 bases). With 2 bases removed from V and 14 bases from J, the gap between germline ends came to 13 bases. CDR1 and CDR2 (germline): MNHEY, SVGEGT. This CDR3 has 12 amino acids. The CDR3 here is CASSYGGRDEFF. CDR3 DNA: TGTGCCAGCAGTTACGGGGGCAGAGACGAGTTCTTC.

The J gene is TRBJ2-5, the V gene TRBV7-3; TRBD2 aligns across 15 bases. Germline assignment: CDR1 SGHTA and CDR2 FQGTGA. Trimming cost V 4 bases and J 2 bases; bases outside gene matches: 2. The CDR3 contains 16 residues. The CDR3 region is CASSSGLAGGQETQYF. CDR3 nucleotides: TGTGCCAGCAGCTCGGGACTAGCGGGGGGACAAGAGACCCAGTACTTC.

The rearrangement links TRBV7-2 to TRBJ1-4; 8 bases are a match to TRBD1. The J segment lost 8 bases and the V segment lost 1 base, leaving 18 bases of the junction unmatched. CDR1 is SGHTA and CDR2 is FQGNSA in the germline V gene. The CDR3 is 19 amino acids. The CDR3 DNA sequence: TGTGCCAGCAGCTTAGGGCGGGTTCAGGGGGCGCCCGTTAAGGAAAAACTGTTTTTT. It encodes CASSLGRVQGAPVKEKLFF.

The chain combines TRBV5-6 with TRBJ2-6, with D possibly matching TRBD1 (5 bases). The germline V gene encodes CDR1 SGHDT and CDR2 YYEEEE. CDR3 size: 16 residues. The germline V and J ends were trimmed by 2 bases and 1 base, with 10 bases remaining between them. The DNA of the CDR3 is TGTGCCAGCAGCTTCTGGGGCCCATCTGGGGCCAACGTCCTGACTTTC. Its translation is CASSFWGPSGANVLTF.

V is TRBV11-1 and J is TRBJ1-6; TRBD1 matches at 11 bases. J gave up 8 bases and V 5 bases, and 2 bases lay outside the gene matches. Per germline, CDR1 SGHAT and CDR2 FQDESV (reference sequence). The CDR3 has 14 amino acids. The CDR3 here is CASSQGQGDSPLHF. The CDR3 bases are TGTGCCAGCAGCCAGGGACAGGGGGATTCACCCCTCCACTTT.

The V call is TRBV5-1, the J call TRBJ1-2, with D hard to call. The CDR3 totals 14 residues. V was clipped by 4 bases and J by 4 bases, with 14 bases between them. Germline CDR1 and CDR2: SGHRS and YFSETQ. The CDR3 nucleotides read TGCGCCAGCAGCCTGCAGGCTTCTGTCTATGGCTACACCTTC. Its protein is CASSLQASVYGYTF.

CDR3 DNA sequence: TGTGCCAGCAGCCTACTCGCCATCGCGAACGAAGCTTTCTTT. This codes for CASSLLAIANEAFF. The V gene is TRBV6-5, the J gene TRBJ1-1; no clear D gene. The CDR3 is 14 amino acids. Germline CDR1 and CDR2: MNHEY and SVGAGI. Trimming shortened V by 6 bases and J by 8 bases, and 19 bases separated the two germline ends.

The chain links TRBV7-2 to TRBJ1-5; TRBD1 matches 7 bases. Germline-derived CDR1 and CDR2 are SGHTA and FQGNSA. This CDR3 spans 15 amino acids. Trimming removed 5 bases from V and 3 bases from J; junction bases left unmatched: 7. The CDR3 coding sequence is TGTGCCAGCAGCCTGGTGACAGGGATCAATCAGCCCCAGCATTTT. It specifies CASSLVTGINQPQHF.